One sample yielded the 5 T cell receptor beta chains listed below, sequenced in a study of beta chain features in type 1 diabetes. The investigators reverse transcribed all of the isolated RNA, so they sequenced expressed TCRB transcripts. Sequenced by immunoSEQ multiplex PCR; TCRdb stores in-frame clones only, minus some. In the table there are around 300,000 clones, 8% of which are singletons. The sequenced material came from central memory CD4+ T cells from blood. The origin of the receptors is a woman under 30 in good health.

The V gene is TRBV7-9, the J gene TRBJ1-6; a weak D match, TRBD1 (5 bases). In germline, CDR1 is SEHNR, CDR2 FQNEAQ (reference sequence). The CDR3 sequence is 16 residues long. V shed 3 bases and J shed 6 bases, with 15 bases lying between them. The CDR3 DNA reads as TGTGCCAGCAGCTTCAACAGTGGGGCGTTTAATTCACCCCTCCACTTT. It specifies CASSFNSGAFNSPLHF.

The chain joins TRBV7-9 to TRBJ1-3; D gene uncertain. CDR3 length: 12 residues. Germline lookup yields CDR1 SEHNR and CDR2 FQNEAQ (reference sequence). V was shortened by 7 bases and J by 1 base, with 5 bases between the two germline ends. The CDR3 nucleotides are TGTGCCAGCACCCCTTCTGGAAACACCATATATTTT. The encoded protein is CASTPSGNTIYF.

The chain combines TRBV7-2 with TRBJ2-7; 7 bases are shared with TRBD1. Germline CDR1 and CDR2: SGHTA and FQGNSA. The CDR3 extends over 15 amino acids. The V and J ends lost 5 bases and 4 bases, in that order; junction bases with no gene match: 11. CDR3 DNA: TGTGCCAGCAGCCCCCGACAGGGTCTACGTTACGAGCAGTACTTC. It translates to CASSPRQGLRYEQYF.

This clone was recorded a few times. The V and J genes are TRBV5-1 and TRBJ1-2, with D unresolved. There are 12 residues in the CDR3. Germline values: CDR1 SGHRS, CDR2 YFSETQ. V was trimmed by 0 bases and J by 8 bases, leaving 8 bases between them. The CDR3 loop is CASSLEGRGYTF. The CDR3 DNA reads TGCGCCAGCAGCTTGGAGGGCAGGGGCTACACCTTC. Supplemented by reference TRBV5-1 and TRBJ1-2, the full variable domain reads KAGVTQTPRYLIKTRGQQVTLSCSPISGHRSVSWYQQTPGQGLQFLFEYFSETQRNKGNFPGRFSGRQFSNSRSEMNVSTLELGDSALYLCASSLEGRGYTFGSGTRLTVV.

V is TRBV7-3 and J is TRBJ2-6; D unclear. This CDR3 has 15 amino acids. The V end lost 5 bases, the J end lost 0 bases, and 8 bases lay between the germline ends. Looked up from germline, CDR1 is SGHTA and CDR2 is FQGTGA. The chain's CDR3 is CASSPQLSGANVLTF. CDR3 DNA sequence: TGTGCCAGCAGCCCACAGCTCTCTGGGGCCAACGTCCTGACTTTC.